This TCR beta chain emerged from a study of T cells after yellow fever vaccination. The CDR3 spans 15 residues. V was clipped by 5 bases and J by 9 bases; unmatched bases: 13. CDR1 SEHNR and CDR2 FQNEAQ come from the germline V gene (reference sequence). To note about this clonotype: Its antigen remains unknown.

The study's findings and limits: At 95% to 97% for CD4 and 70% to 90% for CD8, most primary-vaccination clones showed up again after the booster.

In TCRdb, the 5' RACE reads were re-called with MiXCR into one record per CDR3 protein. The sample shows a few hundred thousand distinct CDR3 sequences, around 6.8% of them seen only once. V and J are TRBV7-9 and TRBJ2-1, with 7 bases fitting TRBD1. This TCR was recovered from a man aged 18-30 years who received the YFV17D yellow fever vaccine. This material consisted of PBMCs, taken about 49 days after the first yellow fever vaccination. The CDR3 nucleotides read TGTGCCAGCAGCCCCCCGGGACAGAAGAGGGGTGAGCAGTTCTTC. It codes for CASSPPGQKRGEQFF. Drawing the rest from reference TRBV7-9 and TRBJ2-1, the complete variable domain is DTGVSQNPRHKITKRGQNVTFRCDPISEHNRLYWYRQTLGQGPEFLTYFQNEAQLEKSRLLSDRFSAERPKGSFSTLEIQRTEQGDSAMYLCASSPPGQKRGEQFFGPGTRLTVL.